These 27 T cell receptor beta chains share one sample of origin, sequenced in a study of shared clonotypes between healthy human individuals. Sequencing was performed with immunoSEQ multiplex PCR; in TCRdb, only in-frame clones are kept and a portion is missing. The sample consists of 550,000 to 700,000 clones, about three quarters of them appearing once. The sample consisted of memory CD4+ T cells sorted from blood. Subset defined: CD45RA-negative fraction. The receptor source for this set is a woman in her thirties in good health.

Points on this clone: A far larger clone differs by one base, so this is likely a read error. Distinct nucleotide sequences in the sample also encode this CDR3. The chain employs TRBV5-1 and TRBJ2-1, with a tentative D call TRBD1 (5 bases). Germline V CDR1 and CDR2: SGHRS, YFSETQ. Trimming shortened V by 4 bases and J by 0 bases, and 11 bases separated the two germline ends. The CDR3 sequence is 15 residues long. The CDR3 bases are TGCGCCAGCAGCGTCGACAGCAGCTCCTACAATGAGCAGTTCTTC. As protein: CASSVDSSSYNEQFF.

The chain couples TRBV28 to TRBJ1-1, with 7 positions matching TRBD1. Germline CDR1 reads MDHEN; CDR2 reads SYDVKM. The CDR3 consists of 14 residues. V lost 2 bases and J lost 6; bases outside the gene matches: 6. The CDR3 sequence: CASSLQGGKAEAFF. In DNA form, the CDR3 reads TGTGCCAGCAGTTTACAGGGGGGGAAGGCTGAAGCTTTCTTT. The full variable domain, with the rest looked up from reference TRBV28 and TRBJ1-1, is DVKVTQSSRYLVKRTGEKVFLECVQDMDHENMFWYRQDPGLGLRLIYFSYDVKMKEKGDIPEGYSVSREKKERFSLILESASTNQTSMYLCASSLQGGKAEAFFGQGTRLTVV.

V is TRBV5-1 and J is TRBJ2-7; 10 nucleotides match TRBD2. Germline-derived CDR1 and CDR2 are SGHRS and YFSETQ. The CDR3 length is 16 residues. V gave up 0 bases and J gave up 6 bases; unmatched junction bases: 9. The CDR3 here is CASSLASSGSFGEQYF. The CDR3 DNA is TGCGCCAGCAGCTTGGCCTCTAGCGGGAGCTTCGGCGAGCAGTACTTC.

This chain uses TRBV19 with TRBJ1-1; D not resolved. V lost 10 bases to trimming and J lost 0 bases, with 12 bases between them. CDR1 is LNHDA and CDR2 is SQIVND in the germline V gene (reference sequence). The CDR3 is 13 residues long. CDR3 sequence reads: CATTPSMNTEAFF. In DNA, the CDR3 is TGTGCCACTACCCCCAGCATGAACACTGAAGCTTTCTTT.

The V gene is TRBV5-6, the J gene TRBJ2-2; 8 bases are a match to TRBD1. The CDR3 covers 15 residues. Looked up from germline, CDR1 is SGHDT and CDR2 is YYEEEE. Losses at the gene ends were 1 base for V and 6 bases for J; bases not matched to a gene: 5. The CDR3 protein is CASSLPQGAAGELFF. The CDR3 DNA reads as TGTGCCAGCAGCTTGCCGCAGGGGGCCGCCGGGGAGCTGTTTTTT.

CDR3 sequence: CASTELMNTEAFF. CDR3 nucleotide sequence: TGTGCCAGCACTGAACTGATGAACACTGAAGCTTTCTTT. The chain combines TRBV28 with TRBJ1-1; D is undetermined. There are 13 residues in the CDR3. Germline assignment: CDR1 MDHEN and CDR2 SYDVKM. With 7 bases removed from V and 0 bases from J, the gap between germline ends came to 9 bases.

This clone has just a few counts. In DNA, the CDR3 is TGTGCCAGCACGTCGACTAGCGGGATCGACAATGAGCAGTTCTTC. It codes for CASTSTSGIDNEQFF. The genes are TRBV7-9 and TRBJ2-1; 11 bases line up with TRBD2. Germline V gives CDR1 SEHNR, CDR2 FQNEAQ (reference sequence). V was clipped by 7 bases and J by 5 bases; unmatched bases: 7. This CDR3 comprises 15 residues.

This chain joins TRBV28 and TRBJ2-7, with a tentative D call TRBD1 (5 bases). The CDR3 sequence is 17 residues long. Germline CDR1 and CDR2: MDHEN and SYDVKM. V dropped 2 bases and J dropped 0 bases, with 17 bases sitting between them. The CDR3 is CASSLPFYRPSSYEQYF. CDR3 coding DNA: TGTGCCAGCAGTTTACCCTTTTACAGGCCGAGCTCCTACGAGCAGTACTTC.

The chain employs TRBV6-5 and TRBJ2-5; no firm D call. Trimming stripped 0 bases from V and 1 base from J, with 6 bases between. Germline V gene sequence: CDR1 MNHEY, CDR2 SVGAGI. This CDR3 region has 14 residues. The CDR3 loop reads CASSYSQAQETQYF. The CDR3 region has the DNA TGTGCCAGCAGTTACTCCCAGGCCCAAGAGACCCAGTACTTC.

The chain recombines TRBV2 with TRBJ1-3, with 9 bases identical to TRBD1. The CDR3 is 16 amino acids. Germline CDR1 is SNHLY and CDR2 is FYNNEI. The J segment lost 0 bases and the V segment lost 4 bases, leaving 4 bases of the junction unmatched. This chain's CDR3 is CASSGQGVDSGNTIYF. The DNA of the CDR3 is TGTGCCAGCAGTGGACAGGGGGTAGACTCTGGAAACACCATATATTTT.

This rearrangement joins TRBV28 to TRBJ2-2; 13 nucleotides agree with TRBD2. CDR1 and CDR2 (germline): MDHEN, SYDVKM. The CDR3 length is 15 residues. V dropped 8 bases and J dropped 6; count of bases not matched to a gene: 6. The CDR3 reads CASDGLAGAAGELFF. The CDR3 coding sequence is TGTGCCAGCGACGGACTAGCGGGAGCCGCCGGGGAGCTGTTTTTT.

The J gene is TRBJ1-1, the V gene TRBV11-2; D is undetermined. Germline assignment: CDR1 SGHAT and CDR2 FQNNGV. V lost 2 bases, J lost 2 bases, and 6 bases lay in between. The length of the CDR3 is 13 residues. The CDR3 protein is CASSLSSNTEAFF. CDR3 DNA: TGTGCCAGCAGCTTATCTTCTAACACTGAAGCTTTCTTT.

V and J are TRBV11-2 and TRBJ2-1; 7 positions agree with TRBD2. V trimming: 3 bases; J trimming: 2 bases; junction bases outside the gene matches: 7. The germline gives CDR1 SGHAT, CDR2 FQNNGV. The length of the CDR3 is 16 residues. CDR3 amino acids: CASSLFKAGAYNEQFF. The DNA for the CDR3 is TGTGCCAGCAGCTTGTTTAAGGCGGGAGCCTACAATGAGCAGTTCTTC.

The chain uses TRBV7-6 and TRBJ1-2; D is undetermined. Germline CDR1 is SGHVS and CDR2 is FNYEAQ. Trimming shortened V by 6 bases and J by 4 bases, and 6 bases separated the two germline ends. The length of the CDR3 is 11 residues. The CDR3 nucleotides read TGTGCCAGCAGAAAGACCTATGGCTACACCTTC. Its translation: CASRKTYGYTF.

A word on this clone: The sample carries other DNA sequences with the same CDR3. V gene TRBV20-1 combines with J gene TRBJ2-7; D gene uncertain. The CDR3 runs to 10 residues. V was clipped by 6 bases and J by 1 base, with 4 bases between them. Per the germline V gene, CDR1 is DFQATT and CDR2 is SNEGSKA (reference sequence). CDR3 residues: CSAISYEQYF. For the CDR3, the DNA is TGCAGTGCCATTTCCTACGAGCAGTACTTC.

V gene TRBV6-6 combines with J gene TRBJ2-7; 7 nucleotides agree with TRBD2. V trimming: 0 bases; J trimming: 4 bases; junction bases outside the gene matches: 6. The CDR3 has 15 residues. Germline V gene sequence: CDR1 MNHNY, CDR2 SVGAGI (reference sequence). The chain's CDR3 is CASSYSGGSGYEQYF. CDR3 in DNA: TGTGCCAGCAGTTACTCGGGCGGGAGTGGGTACGAGCAGTACTTC.

The chain is built from TRBV5-1 and TRBJ2-7, with 10 positions matching TRBD2. The junction had 6 bases not matched to a gene; V was cut back by 7 bases and J by 2 bases. Germline V CDR1 and CDR2: SGHRS, YFSETQ. The CDR3 runs 14 residues. The CDR3 spells CASERTSGTYEQYF. As DNA, the CDR3 is TGCGCCAGCGAAAGGACTAGCGGTACCTACGAGCAGTACTTC.

The chain links TRBV28 to TRBJ2-5; 8 nucleotides line up with TRBD1. V lost 3 bases to trimming and J lost 5 bases; unmatched junction nucleotides: 8. The CDR3 is made up of 15 amino acids. Germline V CDR1 and CDR2: MDHEN, SYDVKM. In DNA, the CDR3 is TGTGCCAGCAGTTTGGCAGGGGGCTGGTATGAGACCCAGTACTTC. Amino acids: CASSLAGGWYETQYF.

The gene calls are TRBV2 and TRBJ2-3; 7 bases are a match to TRBD2. The CDR3 is 16 residues long. Germline V CDR1 and CDR2: SNHLY, FYNNEI. Germline trimming cut 2 bases from V and 5 bases from J; bases unmatched to any gene: 10. The CDR3 is CASSETAGVTGDTQYF. The CDR3 bases are TGTGCCAGCAGTGAAACGGCGGGAGTTACTGGAGATACGCAGTATTTT.

The chain joins TRBV7-6 to TRBJ2-1, with 8 bases lining up with TRBD2. In germline, CDR1 is SGHVS, CDR2 FNYEAQ. V was clipped by 2 bases and J by 7 bases; unmatched bases: 7. This CDR3 has 15 residues. For the CDR3, the DNA is TGTGCCAGCAGCTTATCTTCTAGCGGGTTGAATGAGCAGTTCTTC. Protein product: CASSLSSSGLNEQFF.

This clone was recorded only once. The chain joins TRBV30 to TRBJ1-1; D may be TRBD1 (6 bases). The germline CDR1 and CDR2 sequences are GTSNPN and SVGIG (reference sequence). V gave up 0 bases and J gave up 6 bases, with 14 bases separating them. CDR3 length: 14 amino acids. CDR3 sequence (DNA): TGTGCCTGGAGTGTGACAGGCGGGGGGGCTGAAGCTTTCTTT. It specifies CAWSVTGGGAEAFF.

This rearrangement joins TRBV9 to TRBJ2-7; TRBD2 might be the D (5 bases). Trimming shortened V by 0 bases and J by 5 bases, and 30 bases separated the two germline ends. The CDR3 runs 20 residues. The germline V gene encodes CDR1 SGDLS and CDR2 YYNGEE. CDR3 bases: TGTGCCAGCAGCGTAGGCGCTGGGCGGGCCGGGTTAAGTTCGGAGGACGAGCAGTACTTC. It codes for CASSVGAGRAGLSSEDEQYF.

The chain links TRBV7-3 to TRBJ2-6; D unclear. The CDR3 is made up of 15 amino acids. From germline, CDR1 is SGHTA and CDR2 FQGTGA. Between the trimmed V and J ends, which lost 2 bases and 0 bases, there was a span of 5 bases. The CDR3 DNA reads TGTGCCAGCAGCTTATTCGGCTCTGGGGCCAACGTCCTGACTTTC. Encoded protein: CASSLFGSGANVLTF.

The rearrangement links TRBV5-1 to TRBJ2-1; TRBD2 matches 10 bases. Germline loops: CDR1 SGHRS, CDR2 YFSETQ. There are 16 residues in the CDR3. V lost 4 bases and J lost 5; bases outside the gene matches: 9. The CDR3 region has the DNA TGCGCCAGCAGCCTGGGCGGGACTAGCGATAACAATGAGCAGTTCTTC. Its protein is CASSLGGTSDNNEQFF.

The chain has TRBV13 and TRBJ1-2, with D tentatively TRBD1 (6 bases). Germline V gene lookup returns CDR1 PRHDT and CDR2 FYEKMQ (reference sequence). V lost 5 bases and J lost 8, with 15 bases in between. The CDR3 covers 13 residues. In DNA form, the CDR3 reads TGTGCCAGCAGCCCGCTGGACAGAGAGGGCTACACCTTC. Amino acids: CASSPLDREGYTF. Full variable domain (outside the CDR3, taken from reference TRBV13 and TRBJ1-2): AAGVIQSPRHLIKEKRETATLKCYPIPRHDTVYWYQQGPGQDPQFLISFYEKMQSDKGSIPDRFSAQQFSDYHSELNMSSLELGDSALYFCASSPLDREGYTFGSGTRLTVV.

Concerning this clone itself: Other DNA variants within this sample encode the same CDR3. The genes are TRBV4-1 and TRBJ1-2, with a tentative D call TRBD1 (6 bases). Germline loops: CDR1 MGHRA, CDR2 YSYEKL. V lost 0 bases and J 6 bases, leaving 11 bases between the germline ends. This CDR3 is 14 amino acids long. The CDR3 protein is CASSQDDRGHGYTF. Here the CDR3 DNA reads TGCGCCAGCAGCCAAGATGACCGGGGGCATGGCTACACCTTC.

The chain employs TRBV7-9 and TRBJ1-4; D may be TRBD1 (5 bases). Germline lookup yields CDR1 SEHNR and CDR2 FQNEAQ (reference sequence). The CDR3 length is 12 residues. Trimming stripped 5 bases from V and 12 bases from J, with 13 bases between. As DNA, the CDR3 is TGTGCCAGCAGCCGGGGTCAGGGACAACTGTTTTTT. Its protein is CASSRGQGQLFF.